This TCR beta chain was captured in a study of blood T cell repertoires in COVID-19. The wider study: The United States, Italy and Spain provided the acute and convalescent COVID-19 samples.

Germline V gives CDR1 KGHDR, CDR2 SFDVKD. J was trimmed by 4 bases and V by 2 bases; bases with no gene match: 11. The CDR3 extends over 18 amino acids. As originally analysed: Reference gene primer amplification gave estimated nucleated cell counts. Clones were sequenced by immunoSEQ multiplex PCR, and TCRdb holds only the in-frame ones, with some missing. The DNA gave D and trimming, while V, J and clone size come from that table. Of about 140,000 clones in the sample, about 88% were seen once. J is TRBJ1-1 and V is TRBV24-1, with 11 bases that match TRBD1. This TCR was sampled from a human donor in a cohort sampled during active COVID-19. Material for sequencing was peripheral blood. The CDR3 reads CATSDSRDRGMGGTEAFF. The CDR3 DNA follows: TGTGCCACCAGTGATTCTCGGGACAGGGGGATGGGGGGCACTGAAGCTTTCTTT.